This record looks at one T cell receptor (beta chain) sequence and its context. The antigen remains unidentified. The sample originates from a study of cytomegalovirus exposure and HLA in healthy donors. The overall study: For the approximately 360 genotyped donors, roughly 80% fell within the Caucasian-associated ancestry cluster. Study-wide findings and caveats: Later on, an analysis tied around 17,000 TCR beta sequences to HLA alleles at 0.05 false discovery rate.

CDR1 is LNHNV and CDR2 is YYDKDF in the germline V gene (reference sequence). Trimming cost V 7 bases and J 3 bases; bases outside gene matches: 11. The CDR3 has 15 residues. In the PCR, 60 Vbeta and 13 Jbeta primers were used. Assay used: immunoSEQ multiplex PCR; TCRdb lists only in-frame clones, some missing. Seen here are approximately 180,000 clones, about 80% observed once, and the top ten hold 1.4%. At the time of sampling, donors were nominally healthy, though unrecorded immune exposures were likely. Sequencing was done on a sample of PBMCs. The TCR originated in a woman in her twenties or thirties in good health and CMV-seropositive. The chain carries TRBV15 and TRBJ1-2; 7 positions agree with TRBD1. The CDR3 region is CATKTETGFDYGYTF. The CDR3 nucleotides read TGTGCCACCAAGACCGAGACAGGGTTTGACTATGGCTACACCTTC. The full variable domain, its missing parts supplied by reference TRBV15 and TRBJ1-2, is DAMVIQNPRYQVTQFGKPVTLSCSQTLNHNVMYWYQQKSSQAPKLLFHYYDKDFNNEADTPDNFQSRRPNTSFCFLDIRSPGLGDTAMYLCATKTETGFDYGYTFGSGTRLTVV.